Below, 22 T cell receptor beta chains from the same sample are listed, as sequenced in a study of blood T cells in healthy people across ages. A sample-barcoded 5' primer and a J-beta primer mix were used in a second PCR of roughly 6 to 11 cycles. In TCRdb, the 5' RACE reads were re-called with MiXCR into one record per CDR3 protein. The table has 1.8 million or so distinct CDR3 sequences, 35% to 50% seen once. Sequences were obtained from blood. Receptors were obtained from a human donor in good health.

The genes are TRBV10-3 and TRBJ2-3, with D possibly being TRBD1 (5 bases). Germline-derived CDR1 and CDR2 are ENHRY and SYGVKD. The CDR3 contains 13 residues. Trimming cost V 5 bases and J 2 bases, with 8 bases left between them. In DNA form, the CDR3 reads TGTGCCATCAGTCAGGGAACCACAGATACGCAGTATTTT. Its protein is CAISQGTTDTQYF.

This chain joins TRBV29-1 and TRBJ2-7; D perhaps matches TRBD1 (6 bases). Trimming cost V 7 bases and J 3 bases, with 10 bases left between them. Germline-derived CDR1 and CDR2 are SQVTM and ANQGSEA. The CDR3 extends over 11 amino acids. The CDR3 spells CSGYRDYEQYF. CDR3 DNA sequence: TGCAGCGGTTACAGGGACTACGAGCAGTACTTC.

This chain links TRBV9 with TRBJ1-2, with 8 bases matching TRBD1. V gave up 3 bases and J gave up 2 bases; unmatched junction bases: 3. Germline values: CDR1 SGDLS, CDR2 YYNGEE. The CDR3 has 14 amino acids. Here the CDR3 DNA reads TGTGCCAGCAGCGCGAGGACAGGGAACTATGGCTACACCTTC. Translation: CASSARTGNYGYTF.

This clonotype appeared a few times. This sequence joins TRBV9 and TRBJ1-1, with a possible D match to TRBD1 (5 bases). Trimming removed 0 bases from V and 9 bases from J, with 12 bases in between. There are 13 residues in the CDR3. Germline assignment: CDR1 SGDLS and CDR2 YYNGEE. The CDR3, as DNA: TGTGCCAGCAGCGTAGGGGAGACAGATAAAGCTTTCTTT. Translation gives CASSVGETDKAFF.

This clonotype has just a few counts. The rearrangement joins TRBV29-1 to TRBJ1-1, with no clear D. CDR3 length: 10 amino acids. Germline CDR1 is SQVTM and CDR2 is ANQGSEA. The V and J ends lost 6 bases and 9 bases respectively, with 11 bases between them. CDR3 sequence (DNA): TGCAGCGTCGAACCGGCACAAGCTTTCTTT. It is translated as CSVEPAQAFF.

CDR3 sequence reads: CASSSNSYNQPQHF. The CDR3 nucleotides are TGTGCCAGCAGCTCAAACAGTTACAATCAGCCCCAGCATTTT. The V and J genes are TRBV7-2 and TRBJ1-5; D is undetermined. The V end lost 4 bases, the J end lost 3 bases, and 10 bases lay between the germline ends. The CDR3 has 14 residues. The germline V gene has CDR1 SGHTA and CDR2 FQGNSA.

This chain uses TRBV20-1 with TRBJ2-3; TRBD1 is a possible D gene (5 bases). There are 13 residues in the CDR3. V lost 4 bases, J lost 6 bases, and 14 bases lay in between. Looked up from germline, CDR1 is DFQATT and CDR2 is SNEGSKA (reference sequence). CDR3 amino acids: CSAMRVGVDTQYF. In DNA, the CDR3 is TGCAGTGCTATGCGAGTAGGGGTGGATACGCAGTATTTT.

This clonotype appeared a few times. J is TRBJ2-4 and V is TRBV28, with TRBD1 matching 7 bases. Germline loops: CDR1 MDHEN, CDR2 SYDVKM. V lost 2 bases to trimming and J lost 4 bases; unmatched junction nucleotides: 2. The CDR3 runs 14 residues. The CDR3 reads CASSLNRGKNIQYF. CDR3 sequence (DNA): TGTGCCAGCAGTTTAAACAGGGGAAAAAACATTCAGTACTTC.

The chain uses TRBV25-1 and TRBJ2-4, with D possibly matching TRBD1 (5 bases). The end of the DNA fits TRBJ2-5 better, so the J call may be wrong. This CDR3 comprises 15 residues. Germline V gives CDR1 MGHDK, CDR2 SYGVNS. The DNA for the CDR3 is TGTGCCAGCAGTGGCTCTAGGGGCGCCGGGGAGACCCAGTACTTC. Its translation: CASSGSRGAGETQYF.

The chain recombines TRBV12-3 or TRBV12-4 with TRBJ1-6; 10 bases match TRBD1. With V trimmed by 5 bases and J by 5 bases, 12 bases remained unmatched. This CDR3 region has 18 residues. CDR3 sequence: CASSSRDRGDHDNSPLHF. CDR3 DNA: TGTGCCAGCAGTAGCCGGGACAGGGGTGATCATGATAATTCACCCCTCCACTTT.

The rearrangement joins TRBV7-2 to TRBJ2-2; TRBD1 matches at 9 bases. The CDR3 runs 16 residues. The germline gives CDR1 SGHTA, CDR2 FQGNSA. Trimming took 4 bases from V and 3 from J; bases not matched to a gene: 6. CDR3 region: CASSSGQGRYTGELFF. In nucleotides, the CDR3 is TGTGCCAGCAGCTCGGGACAGGGAAGATACACCGGGGAGCTGTTTTTT.

This clonotype was seen more than once but under ten times. This sequence joins TRBV5-4 and TRBJ1-2; possible D gene TRBD1, 6 bases. Germline V CDR1 and CDR2: SGHNT, YYREEE (reference sequence). The CDR3 has 14 residues. V lost 1 base to trimming and J lost 8 bases, with 15 bases between them. The CDR3 nucleotides read TGTGCCAGCAGCTTGAGATTCGGGGGCGAAGGCTACACCTTC. Translating it yields CASSLRFGGEGYTF.

This clonotype was detected only a few times. The gene calls are TRBV4-3 and TRBJ2-5; tentatively, D is TRBD2 (6 bases). Per germline, CDR1 LGHNA and CDR2 YSLEER. V lost 1 base and J 5 bases, leaving 17 bases between the germline ends. The CDR3 consists of 16 residues. CDR3 sequence: CASSQVGGGSAETQYF. The CDR3 bases are TGCGCCAGCAGCCAAGTTGGCGGAGGGTCAGCCGAGACCCAGTACTTC.

This clonotype has just one count. The chain links TRBV4-2 to TRBJ1-1, with D perhaps matching TRBD1 (6 bases). Trimming removed 3 bases at V and 2 bases at J, with 16 bases between. CDR3 size: 16 residues. Germline CDR1 reads LGHNA; CDR2 reads YNFKEQ. The CDR3 loop reads CASSQRAGELNTEAFF. CDR3 in DNA: TGTGCCAGCAGCCAGAGGGCAGGGGAACTAAACACTGAAGCTTTCTTT.

The CDR3 here is CASSLGVGGSNQPQHF. The DNA for the CDR3 is TGTGCCAGCAGCTTAGGAGTAGGGGGGAGCAATCAGCCCCAGCATTTT. This chain connects TRBV7-9 to TRBJ1-5; tentative D call: TRBD1 (6 bases). CDR1 is SEHNR, CDR2 FQNEAQ, per germline (reference sequence). The CDR3 sequence is 16 residues long. Trimming left V 1 base short and J 1 base short, with 11 bases between.

The rearrangement links TRBV2 to TRBJ1-6; D unclear. Trimming removed 7 bases from V and 5 bases from J, with 12 bases in between. Germline CDR1 and CDR2: SNHLY and FYNNEI. The CDR3 extends over 14 amino acids. CDR3 nucleotide sequence: TGTGCCAGCAATGTCCGGGAGGATAATTCACCCCTCCACTTT. Protein product: CASNVREDNSPLHF.

This clonotype came up a few times. The chain links TRBV20-1 to TRBJ1-4; 7 positions agree with TRBD1. The CDR3 spans 13 residues. Looked up from germline, CDR1 is DFQATT and CDR2 is SNEGSKA (reference sequence). V shed 7 bases, J shed 4 bases, and the junction held 6 bases outside the gene matches. The CDR3 sequence: CSVPGQSNEKLFF. The CDR3 DNA follows: TGCAGTGTCCCGGGACAGAGTAATGAAAAACTGTTTTTT.

The genes are TRBV7-3 and TRBJ1-1; TRBD1 matches 11 bases. The CDR3 runs 13 residues. Trimming removed 5 bases from V and 12 bases from J; junction bases left unmatched: 8. CDR1 and CDR2 (germline): SGHTA, FQGTGA. DNA for the CDR3: TGTGCCAGCAGCCCAGGGACAGGGGGGATACCTTTCTTT. Its protein product is CASSPGTGGIPFF.

This clonotype was observed a few times. The rearrangement uses TRBV6-1 and TRBJ1-2; maybe TRBD1 (6 bases). Germline CDR1 MNHNS, CDR2 SASEGT. CDR3 length equals 14 residues. The V gene lost 7 bases and the J gene lost 0 bases, with 12 bases spanning the gap. For the CDR3, the DNA is TGTGCCAGCACAGGGGAGGCAACTAACTATGGCTACACCTTC. It specifies CASTGEATNYGYTF.

This chain joins TRBV27 and TRBJ1-6; the D is unclear. V lost 0 bases, J lost 9 bases, and 12 bases lay in between. CDR1 and CDR2 (germline): MNHEY, SMNVEV (reference sequence). The CDR3 totals 15 residues. The CDR3 protein is CASSLSKQGSSPLHF. DNA for the CDR3: TGTGCCAGCAGTTTATCGAAGCAAGGAAGTTCACCCCTCCACTTT.

This clonotype was detected a few times. The V and J genes are TRBV6-1 and TRBJ2-7; no definite D call. Germline V gene lookup returns CDR1 MNHNS and CDR2 SASEGT. Trimming took 7 bases from V and 3 from J, leaving 10 bases between them. The CDR3 covers 12 residues. CDR3 nucleotides: TGTGCCAGCACTCCGGGTAACTACGAGCAGTACTTC. Translated, it gives CASTPGNYEQYF.

This clonotype showed up just a few times. The chain combines TRBV29-1 with TRBJ1-2; D is perhaps TRBD1 (6 bases). V shed 7 bases and J shed 4 bases, with 13 bases lying between them. CDR3 length: 12 amino acids. Germline CDR1 SQVTM, CDR2 ANQGSEA. The CDR3 nucleotides are TGCAGCGCCGATGGGGGCCCCTATGGCTACACCTTC. Encoded protein: CSADGGPYGYTF.